Each of the 29 T cell receptor beta chains below was sequenced from the same sample in a study of T-cell memory formation after mild COVID-19. TCRdb processed the 5' RACE reads anew with MiXCR; each CDR3 protein has one entry. The sample lists under 300,000 distinct CDR3 sequences, 7.5% to 9.5% occurring once. Source material: PBMCs or a T cell subset sorted from them (not recorded which). These receptor sequences come from a man between 18 and 29 years old who had mild COVID-19 (a few samples of this study predate the infection). Cell type and time point are not known.

This chain connects TRBV13 to TRBJ2-1; D tentatively reads TRBD1 or TRBD2 (5 bases each). V lost 5 bases and J lost 3, with 14 bases in between. This CDR3 region has 15 residues. Germline assignment: CDR1 PRHDT and CDR2 FYEKMQ (reference sequence). This CDR3 is CASSPPGRGYNEQFF. Written as DNA, the CDR3 is TGTGCCAGCAGCCCCCCGGGACGGGGCTACAATGAGCAGTTCTTC.

This clonotype was detected only a few times. The chain links TRBV7-9 to TRBJ2-7; D remains ambiguous. CDR1 and CDR2 (germline): SEHNR, FQNEAQ (reference sequence). Trimming cost V 3 bases and J 6 bases, with 9 bases left between them. This CDR3 contains 12 residues. In DNA form, the CDR3 reads TGTGCCAGCAGCTTTGAAGAGGTCGAGCAGTACGTC. Translated: CASSFEEVEQYV.

The chain couples TRBV7-2 to TRBJ2-3, with TRBD2 identical over 11 bases. V lost 2 bases and J lost 6; bases outside the gene matches: 4. Germline CDR1 reads SGHTA; CDR2 reads FQGNSA. The CDR3 runs to 15 residues. DNA of the CDR3: TGTGCCAGCAGCTTAACGCTAGCGGGAGGCGATACGCAGTATTTT. Translation gives CASSLTLAGGDTQYF.

This clonotype was observed a handful of times. The genes are TRBV5-6 and TRBJ2-3; no reliable D call. Trimming stripped 4 bases from V and 0 bases from J, with 9 bases between. CDR1 and CDR2 (germline): SGHDT, YYEEEE. This CDR3 has 14 amino acids. Here the CDR3 reads CASSILLSTDTQYF. Written as DNA, the CDR3 is TGTGCCAGCAGCATACTGCTTAGCACAGATACGCAGTATTTT.

The V call is TRBV7-8, the J call TRBJ2-7, with 10 nucleotides matching TRBD2. Trimming took 3 bases from V and 3 from J; bases not matched to a gene: 2. Germline assignment: CDR1 SGHVS and CDR2 FQNEAQ. The CDR3 has 14 residues. This CDR3 is CASSFSGGNYEQYV. In DNA form, the CDR3 reads TGTGCCAGCAGCTTTAGCGGGGGGAACTACGAGCAGTACGTC.

In its sample, this clonotype was seen many times. This chain connects TRBV27 to TRBJ2-2, with D possibly matching TRBD2 (6 bases). The ends were cut back, 6 bases at V and 2 bases at J, with 16 bases in the middle. CDR1 is MNHEY, CDR2 SMNVEV, per germline (reference sequence). The CDR3 runs 16 residues. Here the CDR3 reads CASSPFTGVNTGELFF. The CDR3 nucleotides read TGTGCCAGCAGCCCCTTCACGGGGGTAAACACCGGGGAGCTGTTTTTT.

This chain uses TRBV28 with TRBJ2-1, with a possible D match to TRBD1 (5 bases). Looked up from germline, CDR1 is MDHEN and CDR2 is SYDVKM. Trimming removed 6 bases at V and 0 bases at J, with 12 bases between. The CDR3 has 15 residues. The CDR3 reads CASRSTVSSYNEQFF. Written as DNA, the CDR3 is TGTGCCAGCAGATCGACAGTTAGCTCCTACAATGAGCAGTTCTTC.

This clonotype came up a few times. The V and J genes are TRBV29-1 and TRBJ2-1, with 7 bases matching TRBD1. Germline CDR1 SQVTM, CDR2 ANQGSEA. The CDR3 loop spans 13 amino acids. CDR3 loop: CALRGLALDEQFF. CDR3 nucleotides: TGCGCCTTGAGGGGGCTAGCTCTCGATGAGCAGTTCTTC.

There are a few counts of this clonotype. V is TRBV20-1 and J is TRBJ2-7, with D tentatively TRBD1 or TRBD2 (6 bases each). With 3 bases removed from V and 4 bases from J, the gap between germline ends came to 13 bases. The CDR3 consists of 13 residues. The germline V gene encodes CDR1 DFQATT and CDR2 SNEGSKA (reference sequence). The CDR3 bases are TGCAGTGCTAGGCGGGACACCACTTACGAGCAGTACTTC. Translated: CSARRDTTYEQYF.

V and J are TRBV5-1 and TRBJ2-3; 12 bases are shared with TRBD2. In germline, CDR1 is SGHRS, CDR2 YFSETQ. After removal of 6 bases from V and 6 bases from J, the junction contained 14 bases not matched to a gene. The CDR3 extends over 17 amino acids. In DNA form, the CDR3 reads TGCGCCAGCACTGGACCCCTAGCGGGGGGGCCCTCGGATACGCAGTATTTT. Translation gives CASTGPLAGGPSDTQYF.

This clonotype was recorded at least ten times. This chain uses TRBV12-3 or TRBV12-4 with TRBJ2-5; 10 nucleotides line up with TRBD2. After removal of 6 bases from V and 3 bases from J, the junction contained 4 bases not matched to a gene. CDR3 size: 14 residues. CDR3 DNA sequence: TGTGCCAGCAGGAAGCGGGGGGGTGAAGAGACCCAGTACTTC. This encodes CASRKRGGEETQYF.

This clonotype was recorded at least ten times. The chain is built from TRBV7-2 and TRBJ2-1; TRBD2 matches at 8 bases. After removal of 11 bases from V and 7 bases from J, the junction contained 7 bases not matched to a gene. Per the germline V gene, CDR1 is SGHTA and CDR2 is FQGNSA. CDR3 length: 12 amino acids. The CDR3, as DNA: TGTGCCTGTACTAGCGGCCAAAATGAGCAGTTCTTC. Protein product: CACTSGQNEQFF.

This clonotype was found many times. CDR3 nucleotides: TGTGCCAGCAAGACAGGGAGCACAGATACGCAGTATTTT. This translates into CASKTGSTDTQYF. The genes are TRBV6-5 and TRBJ2-3; 7 positions agree with TRBD1. With 7 bases clipped from V and 0 bases from J, the junction kept 1 base outside the gene matches. CDR3 size: 13 residues. Germline loops: CDR1 MNHEY, CDR2 SVGAGI.

The chain links TRBV11-3 to TRBJ2-3; D might be TRBD2 (7 bases). The CDR3 runs to 18 residues. V lost 5 bases, J lost 0 bases, and 21 bases lay in between. Per the germline V gene, CDR1 is SGHNT and CDR2 is YENEEA. Here the CDR3 DNA reads TGTGCCAGCAGCATGAGAACGTCGAAGGGGGGGAGCACAGATACGCAGTATTTT. The encoded protein is CASSMRTSKGGSTDTQYF.

By share, this clonotype ranks as medium-sized (0.01 to 0.1%). The chain recombines TRBV6-2 or TRBV6-3 with TRBJ2-1; TRBD2 matches at 13 bases. The CDR3 is 18 amino acids. Unmatched junction bases numbered 11, after V lost 6 bases and J lost 3 bases. Germline loops: CDR1 MNHEY, CDR2 SVGEGT. The CDR3 DNA follows: TGTGCCAGCAGGGGTGGACTAGCGGGGGTACCCCTCTACAATGAGCAGTTCTTC. Amino acids: CASRGGLAGVPLYNEQFF.

This clonotype came up a few times. The V call is TRBV2, the J call TRBJ1-1; D gene uncertain. The CDR3 contains 13 residues. The germline V gene encodes CDR1 SNHLY and CDR2 FYNNEI. V was clipped by 2 bases and J by 3 bases, with 7 bases between them. Here the CDR3 reads CASSERGYTEAFF. The CDR3 nucleotides are TGTGCCAGCAGTGAACGGGGATACACTGAAGCTTTCTTT.

This clonotype has a count of ten or more. The gene calls are TRBV20-1 and TRBJ2-5; TRBD1 aligns across 10 bases. V was pared by 6 bases and J by 4 bases, with 2 bases of the junction left unmatched. This CDR3 contains 12 residues. Germline CDR1 DFQATT, CDR2 SNEGSKA (reference sequence). The CDR3: CSARTGGETQYF. In nucleotides, the CDR3 is TGCAGTGCCCGGACAGGGGGAGAGACCCAGTACTTC.

In its sample, this clonotype was seen a few times. J is TRBJ1-2 and V is TRBV6-5; tentative D call: TRBD1 (6 bases). V was clipped by 5 bases and J by 7 bases, with 14 bases between them. The CDR3 length is 13 residues. Per germline, CDR1 MNHEY and CDR2 SVGAGI. CDR3 bases: TGTGCCAGCAGTCCCGACAGGATGAGTGGCTACACCTTC. It codes for CASSPDRMSGYTF.

This clonotype was seen more than once but under ten times. This sequence joins TRBV4-3 and TRBJ2-1; D gene uncertain. V was shortened by 0 bases and J by 3 bases, with 9 bases between the two germline ends. Germline V gene sequence: CDR1 LGHNA, CDR2 YSLEER. This CDR3 comprises 15 residues. As DNA, the CDR3 is TGCGCCAGCAGCCAAGAACAGCCGTTCTACAATGAGCAGTTCTTC. Its protein is CASSQEQPFYNEQFF.

This clonotype was seen a few times. The V call is TRBV19, the J call TRBJ2-1, with unresolved D. The V and J ends lost 3 bases and 10 bases respectively, with 7 bases between them. Germline V gene data show CDR1 as LNHDA and CDR2 as SQIVND (reference sequence). The CDR3 spans 11 residues. Written as DNA, the CDR3 is TGTGCCAGTAGTATTTACGGAGAGCAGTTCTTC. This codes for CASSIYGEQFF.

The CDR3 spells CASRDRDISGAGELFF. The CDR3 DNA is TGTGCCAGCAGGGACCGGGACATTTCAGGGGCCGGGGAGCTGTTTTTT. The V call is TRBV6-2 or TRBV6-3, the J call TRBJ2-2; D possibly corresponds to TRBD1 (6 bases). From germline, CDR1 is MNHEY and CDR2 SVGEGT. The CDR3 is 16 amino acids. The V end was cut by 6 bases, the J end by 6 bases, with 20 bases between.

There are many counts of this clonotype. This chain links TRBV23-1 with TRBJ2-1; D may match TRBD1 or TRBD2 (5 bases each). TRBV23-1 is an ORF, and what it does is uncertain. Trimming pared 0 bases from V and 0 bases from J, leaving 12 bases between. The CDR3 has 17 residues. CDR3 nucleotides: TGCGCCAGCAGTCAATCACGAAAGGGGAGCTCCTACAATGAGCAGTTCTTC. This codes for CASSQSRKGSSYNEQFF.

V usage is TRBV7-2 and J usage is TRBJ2-7; TRBD2 matches at 10 bases. The V segment lost 6 bases and the J segment 3 bases; nucleotides outside the gene matches: 8. Germline CDR1 and CDR2: SGHTA and FQGNSA. The CDR3 runs 15 residues. The CDR3 DNA sequence: TGTGCCAGCAGGCAGGAATTAGCGGGGGGCTACGAGCAGTACTTC. It specifies CASRQELAGGYEQYF.

This clonotype was observed a few times. The CDR3 nucleotides read TGCAGTGCTAGAGATCGTGGTCAGGGCAATGGCTACACCTTC. The encoded protein is CSARDRGQGNGYTF. V gene TRBV20-1 combines with J gene TRBJ1-2, with D maybe TRBD1 (5 bases). The CDR3 extends over 14 amino acids. The V end lost 0 bases, the J end lost 6 bases, and 14 bases lay between the germline ends. From germline, CDR1 is DFQATT and CDR2 SNEGSKA (reference sequence).

This rearrangement joins TRBV6-6 to TRBJ1-2, with D unclear. The CDR3 is 16 residues long. With 0 bases removed from V and 4 bases from J, the gap between germline ends came to 15 bases. Per germline, CDR1 MNHNY and CDR2 SVGAGI (reference sequence). CDR3 residues: CASSYSPILRGYGYTF. In DNA form, the CDR3 reads TGTGCCAGCAGTTACTCACCCATACTGCGGGGCTATGGCTACACCTTC.

This clonotype was seen repeatedly, ten times or more. J is TRBJ2-1 and V is TRBV5-1, with a tentative D call TRBD2 (6 bases). V shed 3 bases and J shed 8 bases, with 12 bases lying between them. The germline CDR1 and CDR2 sequences are SGHRS and YFSETQ. The CDR3 totals 13 residues. CDR3 sequence reads: CASSSGPGDEQFF. In nucleotides, the CDR3 is TGCGCCAGCAGCTCGGGGCCGGGGGATGAGCAGTTCTTC.

The rearrangement links TRBV11-2 to TRBJ1-2; perhaps TRBD1 as D (6 bases). V lost 2 bases to trimming and J lost 4 bases, with 14 bases between them. This CDR3 comprises 15 residues. Germline loops: CDR1 SGHAT, CDR2 FQNNGV. This CDR3 reads CASSLSQGGGYGYTF. For the CDR3, the DNA is TGTGCCAGCAGCTTAAGTCAGGGAGGGGGCTATGGCTACACCTTC.

J is TRBJ2-7 and V is TRBV20-1, with D unresolved. The CDR3 loop spans 14 amino acids. The germline gives CDR1 DFQATT, CDR2 SNEGSKA (reference sequence). Trimming cost V 3 bases and J 0 bases, with 12 bases left between them. In DNA form, the CDR3 reads TGCAGTGCTAGGTCCGCCACCAGCTCCTACGAGCAGTACGTC. It translates to CSARSATSSYEQYV.

This rearrangement joins TRBV7-2 to TRBJ1-2; the match to TRBD1 covers 9 bases. The V segment lost 1 base and the J segment 10 bases; nucleotides outside the gene matches: 4. This CDR3 is 13 amino acids long. Germline CDR1 is SGHTA and CDR2 is FQGNSA. The CDR3 nucleotides read TGTGCCAGCAGCTTAGTGACAGGGGGGCCCTACACCTTC. Protein product: CASSLVTGGPYTF.